This T cell receptor (beta chain) was retrieved from a study of blood T cell repertoires in COVID-19. Overall study: Samples of COVID-19 (acute and convalescent) were obtained from the United States, Italy and Spain. The cDNA or gDNA used as material had been derived from T cells, B-cell-depleted T cells, or PBMCs.

The CDR3 is 14 amino acids. Trimming left V 3 bases short and J 3 bases short, with 9 bases between. Germline V gene sequence: CDR1 LGHDT, CDR2 YNNKEL (reference sequence). Source study methods: Nucleated cell number was recorded as an estimate derived from reference gene primer amplification. This table comes from immunoSEQ multiplex PCR, and its TCRdb copy is limited to in-frame clones, with some not included. V, J and clone size are those of that table, while D and trimming were read from the DNA. The data contain roughly 160,000 clones, just over 85% of them singletons. This chain connects TRBV3-1 (or the pseudogene TRBV3-2) to TRBJ1-5; no firm D call. The specimen was peripheral blood. This sequence was found in a man in his fifties with active or convalescent COVID-19. The CDR3 DNA reads TGTGCCAGCAGCCAGGCGGGGTTCAATCAGCCCCAGCATTTT. Its translation: CASSQAGFNQPQHF.